This T cell receptor beta chain originates from a study of cytomegalovirus exposure and HLA in healthy donors. Comment on this clone: Its antigen is not identified.

The PCR employed 60 Vbeta primers together with 13 Jbeta primers. Generated by immunoSEQ multiplex PCR, the TCRdb table keeps only in-frame clones and is missing some. The table has roughly 160,000 clones, 70% to 90% seen once; the top ten hold about 0.9%. Losses at the gene ends were 1 base for V and 6 bases for J; bases not matched to a gene: 5. Looked up from germline, CDR1 is SEHNR and CDR2 is FQNEAQ (reference sequence). The CDR3 sequence is 15 residues long. Regarding the study as a whole: In vitro experiments confirmed that three CMV-associated chains were specific for CMV antigens. One variant, a missense change in DCLRE1C, was linked in a later analysis to TCR beta V- and J-gene trimming.

The receptor was derived from a woman aged 30 to 39 in good health and CMV-seronegative. The specimen was PBMCs. The genes are TRBV7-9 and TRBJ2-7; 11 bases fit TRBD1. CDR3 in amino acids: CASSLVGTGGSEQYF. CDR3 DNA sequence: TGTGCCAGCAGCTTAGTAGGGACAGGGGGAAGCGAGCAGTACTTC.